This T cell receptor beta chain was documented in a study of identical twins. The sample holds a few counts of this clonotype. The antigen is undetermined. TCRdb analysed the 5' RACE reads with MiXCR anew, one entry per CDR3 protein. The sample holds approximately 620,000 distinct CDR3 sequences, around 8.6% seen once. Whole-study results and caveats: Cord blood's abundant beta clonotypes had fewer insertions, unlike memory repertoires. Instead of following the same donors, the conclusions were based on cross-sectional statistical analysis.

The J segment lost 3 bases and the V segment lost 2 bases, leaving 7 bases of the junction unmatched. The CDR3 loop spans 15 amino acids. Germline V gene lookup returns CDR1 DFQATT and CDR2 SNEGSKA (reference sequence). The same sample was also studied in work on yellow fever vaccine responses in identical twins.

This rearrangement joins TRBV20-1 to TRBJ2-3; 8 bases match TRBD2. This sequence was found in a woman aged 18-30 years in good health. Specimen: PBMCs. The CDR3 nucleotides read TGCAGTGCTAGACATAGCGGGATGGTGACAGATACGCAGTATTTT. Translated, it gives CSARHSGMVTDTQYF.